This TCR beta chain was recovered during a study of cytomegalovirus exposure and HLA in healthy donors. V was clipped by 5 bases and J by 5 bases; unmatched bases: 8. Germline CDR1 is SGHRS and CDR2 is YFSETQ. The CDR3 has 15 amino acids. The 120-subject validation cohort, separate from the approximately 660-subject first cohort, included the donors. Study conclusions and caveats: Listed as cytomegalovirus-associated were around 160 TCR beta chains.

Sequencing was performed with immunoSEQ multiplex PCR; in TCRdb, only in-frame clones are kept and a portion is missing. The sample includes some 350,000 clones, around 87% seen only once; the top ten take about 1.2%. A remark on this clone: The antigen is undetermined.

This chain links TRBV5-1 with TRBJ2-3, with TRBD1 identical over 10 bases. The sequencing input was PBMCs. This TCR was recovered from a woman in her 30s in good health and CMV-seropositive. The chain's CDR3 is CASSRQGAAEDTQYF. CDR3 nucleotide sequence: TGCGCCAGCAGTCGACAGGGGGCCGCGGAAGATACGCAGTATTTT.